Reported below is one T cell receptor beta chain. TCRdb's table, derived via immunoSEQ multiplex PCR, lists solely in-frame clones and lacks some. The sample yields roughly 150,000 clones, about 80% seen once. The sample comes from a study of blood T cell repertoires in COVID-19. Trimming removed 2 bases from V and 4 bases from J, with 15 bases in between. This CDR3 is built from 16 residues. Germline CDR1 and CDR2: SGHTA and FQGNSA. This sequence originates from a human donor in a cohort sampled during active COVID-19. The sequenced sample was peripheral blood. This chain connects TRBV7-2 to TRBJ2-1; the D gene is possibly TRBD2 (5 bases). The CDR3 DNA is TGTGCCAGCAGCTTAAGACCGGGCGGAGGATACAATGAGCAGTTCTTC. It encodes CASSLRPGGGYNEQFF. The variable domain in full, with the rest retrieved from reference TRBV7-2 and TRBJ2-1, is GAGVSQSPSNKVTEKGKDVELRCDPISGHTALYWYRQSLGQGLEFLIYFQGNSAPDKSGLPSDRFSAERTGGSVSTLTIQRTQQEDSAVYLCASSLRPGGGYNEQFFGPGTRLTVL.